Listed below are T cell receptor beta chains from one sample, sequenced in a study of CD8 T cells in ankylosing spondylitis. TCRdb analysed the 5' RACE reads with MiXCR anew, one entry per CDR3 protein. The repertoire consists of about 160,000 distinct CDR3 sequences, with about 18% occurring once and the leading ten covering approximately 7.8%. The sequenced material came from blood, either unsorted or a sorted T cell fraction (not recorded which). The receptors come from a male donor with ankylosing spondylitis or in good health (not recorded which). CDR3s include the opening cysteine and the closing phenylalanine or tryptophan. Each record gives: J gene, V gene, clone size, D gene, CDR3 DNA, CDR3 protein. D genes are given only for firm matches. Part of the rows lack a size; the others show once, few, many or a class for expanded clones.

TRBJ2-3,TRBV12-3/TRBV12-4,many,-,TGTGCCAGCAGTTCTCCCCTATGGGACTTCCAAGATACGCAGTATTTT,CASSSPLWDFQDTQYF
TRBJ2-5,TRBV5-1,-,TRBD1,TGCGCCAGCAGCGCGGACAGGGTTGGACAAGAGACCCAGTACTTC,CASSADRVGQETQYF
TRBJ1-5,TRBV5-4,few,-,TGTGCCAGCAGCTTCGGTCCCAATCAGCCCCAGCATTTT,CASSFGPNQPQHF
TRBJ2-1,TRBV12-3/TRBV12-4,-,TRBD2,TGTGCCAGCAGTTTGGTGACTAGCGGGAGGGCGTACAATGAGCAGTTCTTC,CASSLVTSGRAYNEQFF
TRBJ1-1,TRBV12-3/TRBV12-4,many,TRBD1,TGTGCCAGCAAAAATACAGGGGACGGGGCTGAAGCTTTCTTT,CASKNTGDGAEAFF
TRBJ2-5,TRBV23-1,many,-,TGCGCCAGCAGTCATAGGGGACTGACAAAAGAGACCCAGTACTTC,CASSHRGLTKETQYF
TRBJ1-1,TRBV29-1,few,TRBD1,TGCAGCGTGGTACGGGACAGGGGAACTGAAGCTTTCTTT,CSVVRDRGTEAFF
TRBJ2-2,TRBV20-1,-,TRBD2,TGCAGTGCTAGGGTACTAGCGGGAGGGCCGGTCGGGGAGCTGTTTTTT,CSARVLAGGPVGELFF
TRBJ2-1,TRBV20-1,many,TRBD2,TGCAGTGCTAGAGATCTTTCGGGACTAGGAACTTACAATGAGCAGTTCTTC,CSARDLSGLGTYNEQFF
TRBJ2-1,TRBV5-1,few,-,TGCGCCAGCAGCTTGGAACTAGGGTACAATGAGCAGTTCTTC,CASSLELGYNEQFF
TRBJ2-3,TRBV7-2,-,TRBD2,TGTGCCAGCAGCTTCACCGGGACTAGCGGGAGGGTTACGCAGTATTTT,CASSFTGTSGRVTQYF
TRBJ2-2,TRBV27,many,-,TGTGCCAGCAGTCTCCAGGGGAGCACCGGGGAGCTGTTTTTT,CASSLQGSTGELFF
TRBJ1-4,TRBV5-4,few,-,TGTGCCAGCAGTTCTGACAGCAATGAAAAACTGTTTTTT,CASSSDSNEKLFF
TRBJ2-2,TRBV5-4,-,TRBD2,TGTGCCAGCAGTACGACTAGCGGGAGAGTAAACGGGGAGCTGTTTTTT,CASSTTSGRVNGELFF
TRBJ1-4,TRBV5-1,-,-,TGCGCCAGCAGCATCGGACGGGTGAATGAAAAACTGTTTTTT,CASSIGRVNEKLFF
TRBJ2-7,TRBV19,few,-,TGTGCCAGTAGTCCCCCTGGGGCCTACGAGCAGTACTTC,CASSPPGAYEQYF
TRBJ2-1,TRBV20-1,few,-,TGCAGTGCTAGAGATTTGGGGGGACTTGGTCCAAATGAGCAGTTCTTC,CSARDLGGLGPNEQFF
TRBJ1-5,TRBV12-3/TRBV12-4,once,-,TGTGCCAGCAGTTTTGAGGGTAATCAGCCACAGCATTTT,CASSFEGNQPQHF
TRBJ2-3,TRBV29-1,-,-,TGCAGCCTCCACCGGGCGGGCACAGATACGCAGTATTTT,CSLHRAGTDTQYF
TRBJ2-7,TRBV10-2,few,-,TGCGCCAGCAGTGTCATCGTGCGGGGCGAGCAGTACTTC,CASSVIVRGEQYF
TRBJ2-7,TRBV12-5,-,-,TGTGCTAGTGTAATCCAACTCTACGAGCAGTACTTC,CASVIQLYEQYF
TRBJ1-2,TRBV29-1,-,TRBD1,TGCAGCGTTCCGGGACAGGGGACCCCTGGCTACACCTTC,CSVPGQGTPGYTF
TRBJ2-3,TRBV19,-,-,TGTGCCAGTAGTTCCTCGGTCGCAGATACGCAGTATTTT,CASSSSVADTQYF
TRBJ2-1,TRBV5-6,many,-,TGTGCCAGCAGCTTGGCCCGGGAGAACAATGAGCAGTTCTTC,CASSLARENNEQFF
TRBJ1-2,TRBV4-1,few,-,TGCGCCAGCAGCCAAGGTCCCGGGAGCAGCTATGGCTACACCTTC,CASSQGPGSSYGYTF
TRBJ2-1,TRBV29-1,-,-,TGCAGCGGGCGTATAGCAGGCTACAATGAGCAGTTCTTC,CSGRIAGYNEQFF
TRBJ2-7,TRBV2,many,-,TGTGCCAGCAGTGATAACAACAGGGTCAACGAGCAGTACTTC,CASSDNNRVNEQYF
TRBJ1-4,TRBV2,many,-,TGTGCCAGCACCAGACGGGTCCGAGTGGAGAAACTGTTTTTT,CASTRRVRVEKLFF
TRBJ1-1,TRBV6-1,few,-,TGTGCCAGCAGCTCCCAAGGGCAGGCGACCACTGAAGCTTTCTTT,CASSSQGQATTEAFF
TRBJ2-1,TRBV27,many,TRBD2,TGTGCCAGCAGTTTACGTGGGACTAGCTCCGGTGAGCAGTTCTTC,CASSLRGTSSGEQFF
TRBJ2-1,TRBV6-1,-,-,TGTGCCTCAGGGACACCCTACAATGAGCAGTTCTTC,CASGTPYNEQFF
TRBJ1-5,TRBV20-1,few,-,TGCAGTGCTAGAGATACCGGTAGCAATCAGCCCCAGCATTTT,CSARDTGSNQPQHF
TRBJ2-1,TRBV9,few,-,TGTGCCAGCAGCCCGAGAGGTCCCGGAGATGAGCAGTTCTTC,CASSPRGPGDEQFF
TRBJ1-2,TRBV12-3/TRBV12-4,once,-,TGTGCCAGCAGTTTCTCCGTGGGAGGGGCCGATGGCTACACCTTC,CASSFSVGGADGYTF
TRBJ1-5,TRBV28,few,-,TGTGCCAGCAGTACGCACCGGCCTAACAGGGTCGGACAGCCCCAGCATTTT,CASSTHRPNRVGQPQHF
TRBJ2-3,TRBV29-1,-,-,TGCAGCGTTGTTCTTGGATCGACAGATACGCAGTATTTT,CSVVLGSTDTQYF
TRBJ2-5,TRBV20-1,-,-,TGCAGTGCTAGAGCCTCCGGGGAGACCCAGTACTTC,CSARASGETQYF
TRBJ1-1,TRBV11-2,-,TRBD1,TGTGCCAGCAGTAGGGACAGGGGGCGATATGACACTGAAGCTTTCTTT,CASSRDRGRYDTEAFF
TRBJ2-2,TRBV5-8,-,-,TGTGCCAGCAGCGAAGGGGGTGCCGGGGAGCTGTTTTTT,CASSEGGAGELFF
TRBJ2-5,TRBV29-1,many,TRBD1,TGCAGCGTGGCCGGGACAGGGGGCTGGGAGACCCAGTACTTC,CSVAGTGGWETQYF
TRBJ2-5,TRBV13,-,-,TGTGCCAGCAGCTTAGTAGGGCTGCAGACCCAGTACTTC,CASSLVGLQTQYF
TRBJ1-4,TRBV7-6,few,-,TGTGCCAGCAGTCGGGGGTATAATGAAAAACTGTTTTTT,CASSRGYNEKLFF
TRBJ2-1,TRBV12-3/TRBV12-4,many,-,TGTGCCAGCAGCCTAAGAGTCCCGGGACAAGGAGAGAGAAATGAGCAGTTCTTC,CASSLRVPGQGERNEQFF
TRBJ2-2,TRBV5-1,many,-,TGCGCCAGCGCCGGAGCCGGGGAGCTGTTTTTT,CASAGAGELFF
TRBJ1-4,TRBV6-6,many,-,TGTGCCGCTCAGGACAGCCGTGGTGGGGAAAAACTGTTTTTT,CAAQDSRGGEKLFF